A selection of T cell receptor beta chains follows, all from one sample in a study of shared clonotypes between healthy human individuals. The table came from immunoSEQ multiplex PCR; TCRdb's copy has only in-frame clones and leaves some out. The data show around 2,000,000 clones, with approximately 94% seen just once and about 1.5% held by the top ten. The sequencing input was naive CD8+ T cells from PBMCs. These receptors originate from a man younger than 35 in good health. Some clones in this sample may be carry-over from other donors' samples. Both conserved end residues are part of each CDR3. D genes are given only for firm matches. Size is omitted from some rows. Given values are once, few, many or a class for expanded clones.

d_gene: NA; j_gene: TRBJ2-1; v_gene: TRBV13; abundance: NA; CDR3nt: TGTGCCAGCAGCTTATTTACGGGGTTCCATGAGCAGTTCTTC; CDR3aa: CASSLFTGFHEQFF
d_gene: NA; j_gene: TRBJ1-1; v_gene: TRBV30; abundance: NA; CDR3nt: TGTGAAGGTCTAAGCATGAACACTGAAGCTTTCTTT; CDR3aa: CEGLSMNTEAFF
d_gene: TRBD1; j_gene: TRBJ1-2; v_gene: TRBV5-5; abundance: NA; CDR3nt: TGTGCCAGCAGCTTGGTGGGGACAGGGGATGGCTACACCTTC; CDR3aa: CASSLVGTGDGYTF
d_gene: TRBD1; j_gene: TRBJ1-1; v_gene: TRBV13; abundance: NA; CDR3nt: TGTGCCAGCAGCTTCAGGGGGGCAGGTCGAACTGAAGCTTTCTTT; CDR3aa: CASSFRGAGRTEAFF
d_gene: NA; j_gene: TRBJ1-1; v_gene: TRBV7-2; abundance: NA; CDR3nt: TGTGCCAGCAGCCTCCTAGGGGCCACTGAAGCTTTCTTT; CDR3aa: CASSLLGATEAFF
d_gene: NA; j_gene: TRBJ2-3; v_gene: TRBV5-1; abundance: NA; CDR3nt: TGCGCCAGCAGCTTAGGCAGACACTCAGATACGCAGTATTTT; CDR3aa: CASSLGRHSDTQYF
d_gene: NA; j_gene: TRBJ1-2; v_gene: TRBV6-4; abundance: NA; CDR3nt: TGTGCCAGCAGTCCTACGACCAACTATGGCTACACCTTC; CDR3aa: CASSPTTNYGYTF
d_gene: TRBD2; j_gene: TRBJ2-1; v_gene: TRBV29-1; abundance: NA; CDR3nt: TGCAGCGTGTCGGGACTAGCGGGAGGAAACCCCTACAATGAGCAGTTCTTC; CDR3aa: CSVSGLAGGNPYNEQFF
d_gene: NA; j_gene: TRBJ2-2; v_gene: TRBV28; abundance: NA; CDR3nt: TGTGCCAGCAGTTTGCCGGGAGTAGGCACCGGGGAGCTGTTTTTT; CDR3aa: CASSLPGVGTGELFF
d_gene: TRBD1; j_gene: TRBJ2-7; v_gene: TRBV27; abundance: NA; CDR3nt: TGTGCCAGCAGTTTGAGGACAGGGTTTCGGTACGAGCAGTACTTC; CDR3aa: CASSLRTGFRYEQYF
d_gene: NA; j_gene: TRBJ1-1; v_gene: TRBV5-1; abundance: NA; CDR3nt: TGCGCCAGCAGCTCCGAACTGACAGGGAACACTGAAGCTTTCTTT; CDR3aa: CASSSELTGNTEAFF
d_gene: TRBD1; j_gene: TRBJ2-7; v_gene: TRBV10-2; abundance: NA; CDR3nt: TGCGCCAGCAGAGCGACAGGGGTTGGATCCTACGAGCAGTACTTC; CDR3aa: CASRATGVGSYEQYF
d_gene: NA; j_gene: TRBJ2-7; v_gene: TRBV9; abundance: NA; CDR3nt: TGTGCCAGCAGCCCGACAGGAAACCACTACGAGCAGTACTTC; CDR3aa: CASSPTGNHYEQYF
d_gene: TRBD1; j_gene: TRBJ2-1; v_gene: TRBV9; abundance: NA; CDR3nt: TGTGCCAGCAGCGATCCAATACAGGGGAATGAGCAGTTCTTC; CDR3aa: CASSDPIQGNEQFF
d_gene: NA; j_gene: TRBJ2-1; v_gene: TRBV4-3; abundance: NA; CDR3nt: TGCGCCAGCAGCCAAGATGGGGGGATGGCCTACAATGAGCAGTTCTTC; CDR3aa: CASSQDGGMAYNEQFF
d_gene: TRBD2; j_gene: TRBJ2-2; v_gene: TRBV2; abundance: once; CDR3nt: TGTGCCAGCAGTGAGTGGCTAGCGGGAGGGACCGGGGAGCTGTTTTTT; CDR3aa: CASSEWLAGGTGELFF
d_gene: TRBD2; j_gene: TRBJ2-7; v_gene: TRBV15; abundance: NA; CDR3nt: TGTGCCACCAGCAGCCCTGATCGGGGGGGATACGAGCAGTACTTC; CDR3aa: CATSSPDRGGYEQYF
d_gene: NA; j_gene: TRBJ1-5; v_gene: TRBV27; abundance: NA; CDR3nt: TGTGCCAGCAGTTTAGACTGGAATAGCAATCAGCCCCAGCATTTT; CDR3aa: CASSLDWNSNQPQHF
d_gene: TRBD2; j_gene: TRBJ2-3; v_gene: TRBV19; abundance: NA; CDR3nt: TGTGCCAGTAGTCTTGGGGGACTAGCCACAGATACGCAGTATTTT; CDR3aa: CASSLGGLATDTQYF
d_gene: NA; j_gene: TRBJ2-3; v_gene: TRBV6-1; abundance: NA; CDR3nt: TGTGCCAGCAGTGTCCGGGACACTGTCACAGATACGCAGTATTTT; CDR3aa: CASSVRDTVTDTQYF
d_gene: NA; j_gene: TRBJ2-5; v_gene: TRBV7-2; abundance: NA; CDR3nt: TGTGCCAGCGAGGTCAAAGAGACCCAGTACTTC; CDR3aa: CASEVKETQYF
d_gene: TRBD1; j_gene: TRBJ1-2; v_gene: TRBV28; abundance: NA; CDR3nt: TGTGCCAGCAGTTTACCTGGGATTCAGGGGGCTGCTGGCTATGGCTACACCTTC; CDR3aa: CASSLPGIQGAAGYGYTF
d_gene: TRBD1; j_gene: TRBJ2-1; v_gene: TRBV7-3; abundance: NA; CDR3nt: TGTGCCAGCAGCTCGCGGACAGGCTACAATGAGCAGTTCTTC; CDR3aa: CASSSRTGYNEQFF
d_gene: NA; j_gene: TRBJ1-1; v_gene: TRBV6-6; abundance: NA; CDR3nt: TGTGCCAGCAGCGTGGCCGGGGGGTCAGGGGAGGCTTTCTTT; CDR3aa: CASSVAGGSGEAFF
d_gene: NA; j_gene: TRBJ2-7; v_gene: TRBV11-2; abundance: NA; CDR3nt: TGTGCCAGCAGCTTAGGGACTAACTACGAGCAGTACTTC; CDR3aa: CASSLGTNYEQYF
d_gene: TRBD1; j_gene: TRBJ2-6; v_gene: TRBV9; abundance: NA; CDR3nt: TGTGCCAGCAGCGACCGGACAGGGGGCGCTGGGGCCAACGTCCTGACTTTC; CDR3aa: CASSDRTGGAGANVLTF
d_gene: TRBD1; j_gene: TRBJ1-1; v_gene: TRBV7-9; abundance: NA; CDR3nt: TGTGCCAGCAGCTGGGGACAGGGAAACACTGAAGCTTTCTTT; CDR3aa: CASSWGQGNTEAFF
d_gene: TRBD1; j_gene: TRBJ2-7; v_gene: TRBV5-4; abundance: NA; CDR3nt: TGTGCCAGCAGCTTGAGGGGACAGGGGGCTTTCTACGAGCAGTACTTC; CDR3aa: CASSLRGQGAFYEQYF
d_gene: NA; j_gene: TRBJ2-5; v_gene: TRBV5-5; abundance: NA; CDR3nt: TGTGCCAGCAGCCTCTCCCCTGGGGGTGGTTTCTTGGAGACCCAGTACTTC; CDR3aa: CASSLSPGGGFLETQYF
d_gene: NA; j_gene: TRBJ2-3; v_gene: TRBV9; abundance: NA; CDR3nt: TGTGCCAGCAGCGTAGTTATTGACGGCACAGATACGCAGTATTTT; CDR3aa: CASSVVIDGTDTQYF
d_gene: NA; j_gene: TRBJ2-7; v_gene: TRBV6-1; abundance: NA; CDR3nt: TGTGCCAGCAGTGAAATGGCAGCCGGATACGAGCAGTACTTC; CDR3aa: CASSEMAAGYEQYF
d_gene: TRBD1; j_gene: TRBJ2-6; v_gene: TRBV10-3; abundance: NA; CDR3nt: TGTGCCATCAAAGGGAGCCAGGGGGCCGGGGCCAACGTCCTGACTTTC; CDR3aa: CAIKGSQGAGANVLTF
d_gene: NA; j_gene: TRBJ1-5; v_gene: TRBV15; abundance: NA; CDR3nt: TGTGCCACCCAGCATACGGGGTCAGCTCAGCCCCAGCATTTT; CDR3aa: CATQHTGSAQPQHF
d_gene: NA; j_gene: TRBJ2-7; v_gene: TRBV7-9; abundance: NA; CDR3nt: TGTGCCAGCAGCTTAGGTCCGGGTCCCGAGCAGTACTTC; CDR3aa: CASSLGPGPEQYF
d_gene: TRBD1; j_gene: TRBJ2-7; v_gene: TRBV7-8; abundance: NA; CDR3nt: TGTGCCAGCAGCTTAAGGTTGCGGCAGGGGGCTCACGAGCAGTACTTC; CDR3aa: CASSLRLRQGAHEQYF
d_gene: TRBD2; j_gene: TRBJ2-6; v_gene: TRBV7-9; abundance: NA; CDR3nt: TGTGCCAGCAGCCGGGAGGACTCTGGGGCCAACGTCCTGACTTTC; CDR3aa: CASSREDSGANVLTF
d_gene: TRBD2; j_gene: TRBJ2-2; v_gene: TRBV12-5; abundance: once; CDR3nt: TGTGCTAGTGGTTTGGCTACCGGGACTAGCGGAAACACCGGGGAGCTGTTTTTT; CDR3aa: CASGLATGTSGNTGELFF
d_gene: NA; j_gene: TRBJ2-4; v_gene: TRBV5-4; abundance: NA; CDR3nt: TGTGCCAGCAGCTTTCTTGAGACAGAAAACATTCAGTACTTC; CDR3aa: CASSFLETENIQYF
d_gene: TRBD1; j_gene: TRBJ2-2; v_gene: TRBV7-3; abundance: few; CDR3nt: TGTGCCAGCAGGCCTACAGGGGGCTCGAACACCGGGGAGCTGTTTTTT; CDR3aa: CASRPTGGSNTGELFF
d_gene: NA; j_gene: TRBJ2-1; v_gene: TRBV30; abundance: NA; CDR3nt: TGTGCCTGGAGCGGCGGCGGGGCCTCGGAGTTCTTC; CDR3aa: CAWSGGGASEFF
d_gene: NA; j_gene: TRBJ2-7; v_gene: TRBV4-2; abundance: once; CDR3nt: TGTGCCAGCAGCCAAGAGGCGCGGGTCTACGAGCAGTACTTC; CDR3aa: CASSQEARVYEQYF
d_gene: NA; j_gene: TRBJ1-2; v_gene: TRBV30; abundance: few; CDR3nt: TGTGCCTGGAGTTGGGTGGGTAACTATGGCTACACCTTC; CDR3aa: CAWSWVGNYGYTF
d_gene: NA; j_gene: TRBJ1-5; v_gene: TRBV19; abundance: NA; CDR3nt: TGTGCCAGTGACACAGATAGCAATCAGCCCCAGCATTTT; CDR3aa: CASDTDSNQPQHF
d_gene: TRBD1; j_gene: TRBJ1-2; v_gene: TRBV7-3; abundance: few; CDR3nt: TGTGCCAGCAGCGACCGACAGGGGCCTAACTATGGCTACACCTTC; CDR3aa: CASSDRQGPNYGYTF
d_gene: TRBD2; j_gene: TRBJ2-1; v_gene: TRBV28; abundance: NA; CDR3nt: TGTGCCAGCAGCCCCCGGGGCCTAGCGGGCCTCTACAATGAGCAGTTCTTC; CDR3aa: CASSPRGLAGLYNEQFF
d_gene: NA; j_gene: TRBJ1-2; v_gene: TRBV6-6; abundance: NA; CDR3nt: TGTGCCAGCAGCTCCCCGACAGCGATATATAACTATGGCTACACCTTC; CDR3aa: CASSSPTAIYNYGYTF
d_gene: NA; j_gene: TRBJ2-3; v_gene: TRBV25-1; abundance: NA; CDR3nt: TGTGCCAGCAGTCCCCTGACGAGCTATCAGACAGATACGCAGTATTTT; CDR3aa: CASSPLTSYQTDTQYF
d_gene: NA; j_gene: TRBJ2-1; v_gene: TRBV27; abundance: NA; CDR3nt: TGTGCCAGCAGCGGGCGCGGGGCAGGAGCCAATGAGCAGTTCTTC; CDR3aa: CASSGRGAGANEQFF
d_gene: NA; j_gene: TRBJ1-5; v_gene: TRBV19; abundance: NA; CDR3nt: TGTGCCAGTAGTATCCGGGGGTTGGGGAATCAGCCCCAGCATTTT; CDR3aa: CASSIRGLGNQPQHF
d_gene: TRBD2; j_gene: TRBJ2-7; v_gene: TRBV6-6; abundance: NA; CDR3nt: TGTGCCAGCAGTCCCCCGGGACTAGCAGGCGAGCAGTACTTC; CDR3aa: CASSPPGLAGEQYF